This T cell receptor beta chain is drawn from a study of cytomegalovirus exposure and HLA in healthy donors (dated by TCRdb to between 2016 and 2019). With respect to the entire study: According to an earlier analysis of 450 to 650 of the donors, about 180 million T cells yielded roughly 100 million unique TCR beta sequences and around 280 Gb of sequence data. The number of donors typed differed by locus, with 629-630 for A, B, C, DRB1 and DQB1, roughly 550 for DQA1, under 610 for DPA1, and 472 for DPB1. Donor age, sex, ethnicity and CMV serostatus were compiled together with the repertoire data. An earlier analysis of 500 to 750 of the donors applied high-throughput TCR beta sequencing to assess whether each TCR beta V gene segment acted as functional or pseudogenic. About five DR-DQ haplotypes were treated as single units for association and clustering because of strong linkage in the cohort. Of the 300 to 500 genotyped donors, less than 85% were placed in the genetic ancestry cluster associated with self-reported Caucasian donors. The aim of the study was to test whether cataloging public T cell receptors could identify signatures of past pathogen exposure. In addition to the first cohort of 650 to 750 subjects, a separate validation cohort of 130 or so different subjects was used. Both class I and class II loci were covered by HLA typing, at four-digit resolution. Genome-wide SNP genotypes for about 60% of the roughly 700 donors were used in a later genetic analysis, which treated that subset as a discovery cohort. On average, around 240,000 unique TCR beta nucleotide sequences were sequenced per donor among a few hundred genotyped donors of the cohort, with roughly 18% of those sequences being non-productive. Roughly 300 gigabases of sequencing data and tens of millions of unique TCR sequences were included in an early release covering over 600 HLA-typed donors. Rather than drawing on any new phenotypic data, the later analysis identified candidate immune exposures from TCR beta sequences and the way those sequences occurred across donors. Every repertoire in the discovery cohort had been generated on one and the same sequencing platform. The T cell repertoires of several hundred subjects were profiled by immunosequencing and related to cytomegalovirus serostatus. A later analysis re-analyzed previously published TCR beta repertoires from about 600 donors and added high-resolution HLA genotyping to study TCR occurrence patterns. High-throughput TCR immunosequencing, statistical association of individual TCRs with disease status, and machine learning were combined to predict cytomegalovirus infection status.

The library was made by the immunoSEQ multiplex PCR assay. For the multiplex PCR, a mixture combining 60 forward primers for TCR Vbeta segments and 13 reverse primers for TCR Jbeta segments was used. The CDR3 region of rearranged TCR beta genes was amplified from genomic DNA by a multiplex PCR assay. On the Illumina HiSeq System, the amplified TCR beta libraries were sequenced as 87-base-pair reads. On the study's bioinformatics: A later analysis counted 75 million to 100 million unique TCR beta chains across the 550 to 750 repertoires, and some 11 million of these chains were shared by at least two donors. To remove PCR and sequencing errors, raw reads were error-corrected and collapsed into unique sequences using a nearest-neighbor algorithm that merged closely related sequences. To assign V, D and J gene segments, CDR3 sequences were aligned to IMGT reference sequences. For a sequence to be retained, a match of at least six nucleotides to both a V gene segment and a J gene segment was required. A rearrangement was called productive if the CDR3 had no stop codons and remained in frame with V and J, and every other rearrangement was called non-productive. CDR3 was defined by IMGT convention, running from the second conserved V-encoded cysteine to the conserved J-encoded phenylalanine. The earlier analysis of some 540 of the donors excluded any sequence lacking an unambiguous match to a single V gene segment. An earlier analysis of over 450 of the donors classified V segments as functional when productive rearrangements were above 56.7% and as segregating when the standard deviation between donors was above 5%. A statistical classification framework was developed to diagnose cytomegalovirus status using the catalog of TCR beta chain sequences. V and J gene assignment, in a later analysis, came from comparing TCR nucleotide sequences with IMGT/GENE-DB human TR gene sequences. In a later analysis, CDR3 sequences and most-parsimonious VDJ recombination scenarios were assigned using the TCRdist pipeline. In a later analysis, every TCR beta chain was defined by the combination of its CDR3 amino acid sequence and its V-gene family, and reads without a unique V-gene family were dropped. In a later analysis, several hundred highly shared, low-generation-probability nucleotide sequences were removed to address suspected cross-contamination and a sequencing artifact. For each public chain, a later analysis derived a clonal expansion index from normalized ranks of inferred template counts within each repertoire. A later analysis computed generation probabilities with a VDJ recombination model fitted to out-of-frame rearrangements, and checked the results against IGoR. In a later analysis, hypergeometric tests were used to score TCR-TCR, TCR-HLA and TCR-CMV co-occurrence, with a repertoire-size bias correction applied to TCR pairs. A later analysis estimated false discovery rates by permuting HLA or CMV assignments 20 times. In a later analysis, co-occurring TCRs were grouped with DBSCAN, and TCRdist sequence similarity was added when clustering was performed within HLA-allele-positive subsets. Repertoires with fewer than 30,000 or more than 120,000 public chains, plus five repertoires with anomalous nucleotide sharing, were excluded from co-occurrence clustering. As stored in TCRdb, this immuneACCESS dataset retains in-frame rearrangements with V and J assigned. A fraction of the clones does not appear; measured against another copy, unresolved V genes explain less than half of the discrepancy, and the remainder lacks a known reason. V, J and clone size are taken as reported in that table, and D and trimming were inferred from the DNA itself. The sample table holds under 200,000 clones, of which 70% to 80% were seen once. Approximately 0.7% of the sample comes from the top ten.

V and J are trimmed by 7 bases and 0 bases, and the gene matches miss 8 bases of the junction. Taken from the germline V gene (reference sequence), the CDR1 and CDR2 loops are GTSNPN and SVGIG. Inclusive of the bounding cysteine and phenylalanine, the CDR3 is 14 residues long. Here the CDR3 DNA is all that survives: 42 bases in frame from base 1. This clone was observed a handful of times. Its recognized antigen is unknown. No base-level quality is on record; no much larger clone is a single base apart. The full study reports these points: It was suggested by the authors that the approach could potentially be generalized to other disease states and immunological phenotypes. In an earlier analysis of around 600 of the donors, most TCR beta V segments were observed in productive rearrangements about 87% or about 30% of the time, broadly matching IMGT annotations. In a later analysis, HLA-associated TCR beta chains were found to be more clonally expanded and to have lower generation probabilities than equally common non-associated chains. Because counts were too low, around 17 rarely observed V segments, including chromosome 9 orphons, were left out of the earlier analysis of over 550 of the donors. When HLA alleles, especially DR and DQ, strongly co-occurred, TCR associations were difficult to assign to individual alleles. Immune exposure information for the cohort was limited to CMV serostatus. V-gene and J-gene trimming of TCR beta chains was associated with a missense DCLRE1C variant in a later genetic analysis, and the association was replicated in an independent cohort. According to a later analysis, most CMV-associated TCR beta chains appeared to be HLA-restricted, and the HLA associations seemed to be driven largely by CMV exposure. At a false discovery rate of 0.05, a later analysis linked fewer than 20,000 TCR beta sequences to specific HLA alleles. A few of the identified cytomegalovirus-associated TCR beta chains were confirmed in vitro to be specific for cytomegalovirus antigens. Linkage disequilibrium might explain the correlated functional status among segregating V segments, but an unknown experimental factor could not be ruled out. Some IMGT-functional V segments, including TRBV6-2 and TRBV6-3, could not be told apart with the 87-base-pair reads, so those segments were excluded. The sequencing pipeline was judged likely to have produced a cluster of highly shared sequence variants as a technical artifact. Most TCR sequences were seen in very few donors, while some public TCRs were found in many individuals. Because HLA typing was unavailable for some donors at each locus, only the typed subset was used in association tests. According to a later genetic analysis, donors in an Asian-associated ancestry cluster had fewer N-insertions in productive TCRs than the approximately 650-donor mean. This cohort had only TCR beta chains sequenced, and the lack of alpha or paired-chain data limited which features could be detected. Several of the top co-occurrence clusters appeared to be linked to parvovirus B19, influenza, CMV and Epstein-Barr virus, according to a later analysis. According to a later analysis, TCR association rates differed among HLA loci, with DRB1 alleles showing the most associated TCRs and HLA-C alleles showing the fewest. Roughly uniform sequencing depth across donors was assumed in presence/absence analyses, although this assumption may not hold. A further reported finding was that TCR beta sequences accurately predicted the HLA-A and HLA-B alleles for most subjects in the first cohort. The study listed 170 or so TCR beta chains as associated with cytomegalovirus. The classifier was reported to diagnose cytomegalovirus status with high specificity and sensitivity in both the original and validation cohorts.

The cohort was made up of roughly 670 healthy bone marrow donors. At the time of sampling, every cohort member was nominally healthy, though immune exposures that went unrecorded were likely present. The donor was CMV seronegative and belonged to the group of roughly 330 seronegative cohort members. A peripheral blood sample was provided by each donor, and peripheral blood mononuclear cells were used for TCR beta sequencing. The Qiagen DNeasy Blood Extraction Kit was used to extract genomic DNA from the blood cell samples. Rearrangement joined TRBV30 to TRBJ1-1; TRBD1 lines up with 7 middle nucleotides. This TCR came from a woman aged 40 to 49 in good health and CMV-seronegative. The sequenced material came from PBMCs. This receptor has the CDR3 CAYQTGTVNTEAFF. DNA sequence: TGTGCCTACCAAACGGGGACAGTGAACACTGAAGCTTTCTTT.